This T cell receptor beta chain was recorded in a study of blood T cell repertoires in COVID-19. About the study: Samples came from the United States, Italy and Spain, spanning acute and convalescent COVID-19. PBMCs, B-cell-depleted T cells, or T cells provided the cDNA or gDNA that made up the material.

As handled by the study authors: How many nucleated cells were present was estimated from reference gene primer amplification. Some clones are missing from TCRdb's copy, which holds only in-frame ones; the method was immunoSEQ multiplex PCR. That table gives V, J and clone size, and the DNA gave D and trimming. The sample shows 70,000 to 80,000 clones, more than 85% of them seen only once. The CDR3 contains 17 residues. CDR1 and CDR2 (germline): LGHDT, YNNKEL (reference sequence). Losses at the gene ends were 3 bases for V and 1 base for J; bases not matched to a gene: 8. The sequencing input was peripheral blood. The gene calls are TRBV3-1 (or the pseudogene TRBV3-2) and TRBJ2-5, with TRBD2 matching over 10 bases. The receptor comes from an older woman with active COVID-19. The CDR3, as DNA: TGTGCCAGCAGCCAGAGGCTAGCGGGAGTGAGCCAAGAGACCCAGTACTTC. It codes for CASSQRLAGVSQETQYF.